This T cell receptor (beta chain) was sequenced for a study of glioma-infiltrating T cells after dendritic cell vaccination. The wider study: Samples are from glioblastoma patients in Phase I and II dendritic cell vaccine trials.

The PCR used 60 V beta and 13 J beta primers. Profiled with immunoSEQ multiplex PCR; TCRdb holds only in-frame clones, not every one. This repertoire shows about 73,000 clones, around 80% found once; its top ten account for 2.1%. None of the glioblastoma patients had an isocitrate dehydrogenase mutation. V shed 5 bases and J 0 bases; nucleotides not matched to a gene: 6. Germline values: CDR1 SNHLY, CDR2 FYNNEI. The CDR3 contains 15 residues. The receptor's source is a human donor with glioblastoma. The V call is TRBV2, the J call TRBJ1-1, with TRBD1 identical over 7 bases. The source material was blood, sampled before dendritic cell vaccination. CDR3 sequence (DNA): TGTGCCAGCAGTCAAGAAACAGGGGTGAACACTGAAGCTTTCTTT. As protein: CASSQETGVNTEAFF.